This TCR beta chain is drawn from a study of T cells in Graves' hyperthyroidism and ophthalmopathy. Turning to the study itself: Upon initial diagnosis and before any treatment, peripheral blood was collected.

This clonotype was observed a few times. The TCR beta CDR3 regions underwent amplification using RNA transcripts as the source. RT-PCR in the first round (using the HTBI primer set) targeted the TCR CDR3. TCRdb itself ran the multiplex PCR reads through MiXCR, one entry per CDR3 protein. The profile shows approximately 330,000 distinct CDR3 sequences, roughly 20% of them singletons. Researchers barred patients who had uncontrolled infection, other autoimmune disease, pregnancy or lactation. The germline gives CDR1 SEHNR, CDR2 FQNEAQ (reference sequence). With 3 bases removed from V and 8 bases from J, the gap between germline ends came to 13 bases. This CDR3 comprises 13 residues.

Source material: blood. This clonotype originated in a woman aged 50 to 60 with Graves' hyperthyroidism. The chain combines TRBV7-9 with TRBJ1-2; D gene ambiguous. In DNA form, the CDR3 reads TGTGCCAGCAGCTTTGAGGGTTCGGAAGGCTACACCTTC. Residues: CASSFEGSEGYTF.